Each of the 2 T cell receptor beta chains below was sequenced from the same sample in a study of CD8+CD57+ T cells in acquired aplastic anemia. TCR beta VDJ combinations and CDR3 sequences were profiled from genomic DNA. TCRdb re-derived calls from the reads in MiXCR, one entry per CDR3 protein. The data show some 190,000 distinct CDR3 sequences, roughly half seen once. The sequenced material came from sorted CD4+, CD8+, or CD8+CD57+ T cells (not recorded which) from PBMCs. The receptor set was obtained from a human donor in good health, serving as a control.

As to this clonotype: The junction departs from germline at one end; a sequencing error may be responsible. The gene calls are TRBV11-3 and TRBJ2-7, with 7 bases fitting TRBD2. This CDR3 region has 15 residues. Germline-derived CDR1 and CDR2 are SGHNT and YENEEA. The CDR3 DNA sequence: TGTGCCAGCAGCCTAGAGCCCAACGGGGGGTACGAGCAGTACTTC. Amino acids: CASSLEPNGGYEQYF.

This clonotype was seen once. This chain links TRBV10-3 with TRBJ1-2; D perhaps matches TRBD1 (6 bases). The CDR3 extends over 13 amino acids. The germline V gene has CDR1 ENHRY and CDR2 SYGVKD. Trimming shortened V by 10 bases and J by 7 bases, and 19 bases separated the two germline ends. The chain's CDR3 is CATSSQGRRGYTF. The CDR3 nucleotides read TGTGCCACGTCGTCGCAGGGGCGACGTGGCTACACCTTC.